The 22 T cell receptor beta chains listed next were all sequenced from one sample in a study of somatic mutations in cytotoxic T cells in rheumatoid arthritis. Profiled with immunoSEQ multiplex PCR; TCRdb holds only in-frame clones, not every one. This table has more than 15,000 clones, 70% to 75% appearing once. Sequencing was performed on CD8+ T cells sorted from blood. Every receptor here comes from a woman aged 55-69 years in good health.

This chain uses TRBV6-1 with TRBJ1-1; D gene unclear. The CDR3 has 13 residues. Germline CDR1 and CDR2: MNHNS and SASEGT. Trimming cost V 11 bases and J 2 bases, with 15 bases left between them. The CDR3 sequence: CALAAGLNTEAFF. The CDR3 nucleotides read TGTGCCCTCGCAGCAGGCCTAAACACTGAAGCTTTCTTT.

V and J are TRBV7-2 and TRBJ2-7; D perhaps matches TRBD1 (5 bases). Germline CDR1 reads SGHTA; CDR2 reads FQGNSA. The CDR3 length is 12 residues. Trimming left V 5 bases short and J 5 bases short, with 10 bases between. CDR3 nucleotide sequence: TGTGCCAGCAGCCCTCGGACACACGAGCAGTACTTC. Encoded protein: CASSPRTHEQYF.

V is TRBV27 and J is TRBJ2-1; 10 bases are a match to TRBD1. The germline V gene has CDR1 MNHEY and CDR2 SMNVEV (reference sequence). The CDR3 has 16 residues. V lost 7 bases to trimming and J lost 3 bases; unmatched junction nucleotides: 9. This chain's CDR3 is CASTLAGTGDYNEQFF. CDR3 bases: TGTGCCAGCACTCTAGCCGGGACAGGGGACTACAATGAGCAGTTCTTC.

The rearrangement uses TRBV6-4 and TRBJ2-1; TRBD2 matches at 11 bases. The germline CDR1 and CDR2 sequences are MRHNA and SNTAGT. V was pared by 4 bases and J by 4 bases, with 3 bases of the junction left unmatched. The CDR3 has 15 residues. Here the CDR3 reads CASSALAGGYNEQFF. CDR3 in DNA: TGTGCCAGCAGTGCCCTAGCGGGGGGTTACAATGAGCAGTTCTTC.

This chain links TRBV18 with TRBJ2-7; 9 bases are a match to TRBD1. This CDR3 contains 14 residues. With V trimmed by 5 bases and J by 6 bases, 8 bases remained unmatched. The germline CDR1 and CDR2 sequences are KGHSH and LQKENI. The CDR3 DNA is TGTGCCAGCTCATCCCGGGACAGGGTCCGCGAGCAGTACTTC. This encodes CASSSRDRVREQYF.

The CDR3, as DNA: TGTGCCAGCAGGCGGGCTACTAGCGGGGGAGACACCGGGGAGCTGTTTTTT. Residues: CASRRATSGGDTGELFF. The V and J genes are TRBV2 and TRBJ2-2, with 11 bases identical to TRBD2. Germline assignment: CDR1 SNHLY and CDR2 FYNNEI. The CDR3 consists of 17 residues. The V segment lost 6 bases and the J segment 3 bases; nucleotides outside the gene matches: 9.

The J gene is TRBJ2-7, the V gene TRBV14; a weak D match, TRBD1 (6 bases). Germline V gene data show CDR1 as SGHDN and CDR2 as FVKESK. The CDR3 is 15 amino acids. The ends were cut back, 6 bases at V and 2 bases at J, with 17 bases in the middle. For the CDR3, the DNA is TGTGCCAGCAGTCTCGGCCCAGGGGCCACCTACGAGCAGTACTTC. It translates to CASSLGPGATYEQYF.

V gene TRBV7-6 combines with J gene TRBJ2-1; the D gene is possibly TRBD1 (7 bases). Germline V gives CDR1 SGHVS, CDR2 FNYEAQ. The length of the CDR3 is 14 residues. Trimming cost V 2 bases and J 7 bases, with 12 bases left between them. CDR3 bases: TGTGCCAGCAGCTTAACGCCAGGGGGGAATGAGCAGTTCTTC. It codes for CASSLTPGGNEQFF.

This clone was recorded once. The V gene is TRBV9, the J gene TRBJ2-7; 7 positions match TRBD1. V shed 3 bases and J 0 bases; nucleotides not matched to a gene: 6. There are 15 residues in the CDR3. Germline CDR1 is SGDLS and CDR2 is YYNGEE. Here the CDR3 reads CASSAGQEASYEQYF. CDR3 nucleotide sequence: TGTGCCAGCAGCGCAGGACAGGAGGCCTCCTACGAGCAGTACTTC.

The V call is TRBV19, the J call TRBJ2-1; TRBD2 matches at 9 bases. The CDR3 is 16 amino acids. J gave up 8 bases and V 4 bases, and 12 bases lay outside the gene matches. Germline CDR1 LNHDA, CDR2 SQIVND (reference sequence). CDR3 amino acids: CASSTRLAEFNHEQFF. The CDR3 DNA reads TGTGCCAGTAGTACCAGACTAGCGGAGTTTAACCATGAGCAGTTCTTC.

The rearrangement joins TRBV27 to TRBJ2-1, with TRBD2 identical over 14 bases. The CDR3 length is 18 residues. Germline V gene sequence: CDR1 MNHEY, CDR2 SMNVEV (reference sequence). The V segment lost 6 bases and the J segment 3 bases; nucleotides outside the gene matches: 10. In DNA, the CDR3 is TGTGCCAGCAGGAACCCGCCGGGACTAGCGGGGGACTACAATGAGCAGTTCTTC. Amino acid sequence: CASRNPPGLAGDYNEQFF.

This chain connects TRBV5-1 to TRBJ2-4; the D is unclear. Trimming took 0 bases from V and 8 from J, leaving 12 bases between them. This CDR3 is built from 14 residues. From germline, CDR1 is SGHRS and CDR2 YFSETQ. This CDR3 reads CASSLEVGGDIQYF. The CDR3 nucleotides read TGCGCCAGCAGCTTGGAGGTGGGTGGTGACATTCAGTACTTC.

Regarding this clone: Relative to the germline gene, one junction end is altered; a read error may explain this. This chain connects TRBV2 to TRBJ2-1; D remains unclear. CDR1 and CDR2 from the germline V gene are SNHLY and FYNNEI. The CDR3 loop spans 14 amino acids. CDR3 nucleotides: TGTGCCAGCAGCGAAGTGACGTTCTACAATGAGCAGTTCTTC. This codes for CASSEVTFYNEQFF.

V and J are TRBV5-4 and TRBJ2-7; no clear D. Germline assignment: CDR1 SGHNT and CDR2 YYREEE (reference sequence). The CDR3 has 13 residues. V lost 4 bases to trimming and J lost 4 bases, with 12 bases between them. The CDR3: CASSHSDQYEQYF. DNA of the CDR3: TGTGCCAGCAGCCACTCTGACCAATACGAGCAGTACTTC.

This clone was observed once. The genes are TRBV6-5 and TRBJ1-1; TRBD1 matches 7 bases. This CDR3 is built from 13 residues. V trimming: 6 bases; J trimming: 5 bases; junction bases outside the gene matches: 6. CDR1 and CDR2 (germline): MNHEY, SVGAGI. The CDR3 protein is CASSQGEWTEAFF. Here the CDR3 DNA reads TGTGCCAGCAGCCAGGGGGAATGGACTGAAGCTTTCTTT.

This sequence joins TRBV11-1 and TRBJ2-2; 9 positions agree with TRBD2. CDR3 length equals 16 residues. The junction had 7 bases not matched to a gene; V was cut back by 2 bases and J by 6 bases. Germline V gene lookup returns CDR1 SGHAT and CDR2 FQDESV (reference sequence). CDR3 in amino acids: CASSLRRGGPAGELFF. The CDR3 nucleotides read TGTGCCAGCAGCTTAAGGCGGGGGGGGCCAGCCGGGGAGCTGTTTTTT.

The rearrangement links TRBV11-3 to TRBJ1-1; D is unclear. Germline assignment: CDR1 SGHNT and CDR2 YENEEA. The germline V and J ends were trimmed by 5 bases and 0 bases, with 10 bases remaining between them. The CDR3 extends over 14 amino acids. The DNA of the CDR3 is TGTGCCAGCAGCCCCAGTCTTATGAACACTGAAGCTTTCTTT. This gives the protein CASSPSLMNTEAFF.

This clone appeared a few times. The chain uses TRBV4-1 and TRBJ2-7; a weak D match, TRBD2 (5 bases). Trimming removed 0 bases from V and 6 bases from J, with 9 bases in between. The CDR3 is made up of 13 amino acids. Germline CDR1 and CDR2: MGHRA and YSYEKL. CDR3 DNA: TGCGCCAGCAGCCAAGAAGGGAGACCCGAGCAGTACTTC. This translates into CASSQEGRPEQYF.

The chain links TRBV5-4 to TRBJ1-1; no clear D. The CDR3 length is 14 residues. V lost 4 bases to trimming and J lost 3 bases, with 13 bases between them. CDR1 and CDR2 (germline): SGHNT, YYREEE (reference sequence). CDR3 protein: CASSPWRGDTEAFF. The CDR3 DNA reads as TGTGCCAGCAGCCCATGGCGTGGGGACACTGAAGCTTTCTTT. The entire variable domain, with the rest obtained from reference TRBV5-4 and TRBJ1-1, is as follows: ETGVTQSPTHLIKTRGQQVTLRCSSQSGHNTVSWYQQALGQGPQFIFQYYREEENGRGNFPPRFSGLQFPNYSSELNVNALELDDSALYLCASSPWRGDTEAFFGQGTRLTVV.

This clone showed up just a few times. This chain uses TRBV16 with TRBJ1-2; D remains ambiguous. This CDR3 comprises 15 residues. V was shortened by 2 bases and J by 4 bases, with 14 bases between the two germline ends. Germline CDR1 and CDR2: KGHSY and FQNENV. In DNA, the CDR3 is TGTGCCAGCAGCCAAACGGAACTGGAAGTCTATGGCTACACCTTC. Translation gives CASSQTELEVYGYTF.

V gene TRBV7-7 combines with J gene TRBJ2-2, with D maybe TRBD1 (7 bases). The V gene lost 7 bases and the J gene lost 5 bases, with 14 bases spanning the gap. This CDR3 comprises 14 residues. The V gene's germline CDR1 is SSHAT and CDR2 FNYEAQ (reference sequence). CDR3 in DNA: TGTGCCAGCACAGAGGCAGGGGGGACCGGGGAGCTGTTTTTT. Translating it yields CASTEAGGTGELFF.

V and J are TRBV27 and TRBJ1-5, with TRBD1 identical over 8 bases. This CDR3 contains 19 residues. The germline gives CDR1 MNHEY, CDR2 SMNVEV (reference sequence). Trimming took 6 bases from V and 4 from J; bases not matched to a gene: 20. The CDR3 loop is CASRPDRAPGILRNQPQHF. CDR3 DNA: TGTGCCAGCAGACCGGACAGGGCCCCGGGGATTTTACGGAATCAGCCCCAGCATTTT.